This is a list of T cell receptor beta chains from one sample in a study of cytomegalovirus exposure and HLA in healthy donors. Using immunoSEQ multiplex PCR, the repertoire was profiled, and TCRdb retains in-frame clones only, with some absent. Of over 130,000 clones in the sample, 70% to 90% were seen once. Material for sequencing was PBMCs. These receptors came from a man aged 45-65 years in good health and CMV-seronegative. Each CDR3 is given with its conserved first and last residue. The order of the fields is D gene, V gene, clone size, J gene, CDR3 DNA, CDR3 protein. A D gene is named only where the DNA matches it firmly. Not every row has a clone size; where given, it reads once, few, many or a size class.

d_gene: TRBD1
v_gene: TRBV2
abundance: -
j_gene: TRBJ2-1
CDR3nt: TGTGCCAGCAGCGACGGCTGGACAGGGGTTTACAATGAGCAGTTCTTC
CDR3aa: CASSDGWTGVYNEQFF

d_gene: -
v_gene: TRBV9
abundance: -
j_gene: TRBJ1-5
CDR3nt: TGTGCCAGCAGCGTAGATCGGGATCAGCCCCAGCATTTT
CDR3aa: CASSVDRDQPQHF

d_gene: TRBD1
v_gene: TRBV5-4
abundance: -
j_gene: TRBJ1-1
CDR3nt: TGTGCCAGCAGCTTGAACAGGGGTTTCGAAGCTTTCTTT
CDR3aa: CASSLNRGFEAFF

d_gene: -
v_gene: TRBV5-1
abundance: -
j_gene: TRBJ2-1
CDR3nt: TGCGCCAGCAGCTTGGAGACTAGCTCCTACAATGAGCAGTTCTTC
CDR3aa: CASSLETSSYNEQFF

d_gene: -
v_gene: TRBV5-4
abundance: few
j_gene: TRBJ2-3
CDR3nt: TGTGCCAGCAGACCTAACCGGGACTCTTACACAGATACGCAGTATTTT
CDR3aa: CASRPNRDSYTDTQYF

d_gene: -
v_gene: TRBV29-1
abundance: -
j_gene: TRBJ2-2
CDR3nt: TGCAGCGCAGGCCCGCCCGGGGAGCTGTTTTTT
CDR3aa: CSAGPPGELFF

d_gene: TRBD2
v_gene: TRBV28
abundance: -
j_gene: TRBJ2-1
CDR3nt: TGTGCCAGCAGGCCGACTAGCCGCTACAATGAGCAGTTCTTC
CDR3aa: CASRPTSRYNEQFF

d_gene: TRBD1
v_gene: TRBV27
abundance: -
j_gene: TRBJ1-5
CDR3nt: TGTGCCAGCAGTTTACGCGACAGGGCGGGTCAGCCCCAGCATTTT
CDR3aa: CASSLRDRAGQPQHF

d_gene: -
v_gene: TRBV29-1
abundance: -
j_gene: TRBJ1-2
CDR3nt: TGCAGCGTTGTACAGGGCCTGAACTATGGCTACACCTTC
CDR3aa: CSVVQGLNYGYTF

d_gene: TRBD1
v_gene: TRBV29-1
abundance: -
j_gene: TRBJ1-1
CDR3nt: TGCAGCGCCACAGGGGGAAACACTGAAGCTTTCTTT
CDR3aa: CSATGGNTEAFF

d_gene: -
v_gene: TRBV6-5
abundance: -
j_gene: TRBJ2-2
CDR3nt: TGTGCCAGCAGTTATAGTACCACCGGGGAGCTGTTTTTT
CDR3aa: CASSYSTTGELFF

d_gene: TRBD1
v_gene: TRBV11-2
abundance: -
j_gene: TRBJ1-1
CDR3nt: TGTGCCAGCAGCTTCGGGACAGGGGGCACTATGATCACTGAAGCTTTCTTT
CDR3aa: CASSFGTGGTMITEAFF

d_gene: TRBD1
v_gene: TRBV27
abundance: -
j_gene: TRBJ2-1
CDR3nt: TGTGCCAGCAGCCGTCGGACAGGCGCGACCTACAATGAGCAGTTCTTC
CDR3aa: CASSRRTGATYNEQFF

d_gene: TRBD1
v_gene: TRBV11-3
abundance: -
j_gene: TRBJ1-1
CDR3nt: TGTGCCAGCAGCCTTGGGACAGGGAATTTGGGCACTGAAGCTTTCTTT
CDR3aa: CASSLGTGNLGTEAFF

d_gene: -
v_gene: TRBV18
abundance: -
j_gene: TRBJ2-3
CDR3nt: TGTGCCAGCTCACCACAAGGGGCGGTACCCGCAGATACGCAGTATTTT
CDR3aa: CASSPQGAVPADTQYF

d_gene: TRBD1
v_gene: TRBV4-2
abundance: -
j_gene: TRBJ2-7
CDR3nt: TGTGCCAGCAGCCAAGATGGTGGACCGGGACAGGGGCTAGTCAGGGAGCAGTACTTC
CDR3aa: CASSQDGGPGQGLVREQYF

d_gene: -
v_gene: TRBV6-6
abundance: -
j_gene: TRBJ1-4
CDR3nt: TGTGCCAGCAGTTACGCTGTAAGGGGAACTAATGAAAAACTGTTTTTT
CDR3aa: CASSYAVRGTNEKLFF

d_gene: TRBD2
v_gene: TRBV30
abundance: -
j_gene: TRBJ2-5
CDR3nt: TGTGCCTCGACGAAACAGACTAGCGGGGTCGGGACCCAGTACTTC
CDR3aa: CASTKQTSGVGTQYF

d_gene: -
v_gene: TRBV29-1
abundance: -
j_gene: TRBJ2-2
CDR3nt: TGCAGCGTTGAAGTTGCCAGGGGCACCGGGGAGCTGTTTTTT
CDR3aa: CSVEVARGTGELFF

d_gene: TRBD1
v_gene: TRBV19
abundance: -
j_gene: TRBJ2-3
CDR3nt: TGTGCCACTCAGGGGGCCGCAGATACGCAGTATTTT
CDR3aa: CATQGAADTQYF

d_gene: -
v_gene: TRBV11-2
abundance: -
j_gene: TRBJ1-5
CDR3nt: TGTGCCAGCAGCTTATCTCGGAATCAGCCCCAGCATTTT
CDR3aa: CASSLSRNQPQHF

d_gene: TRBD2
v_gene: TRBV19
abundance: -
j_gene: TRBJ2-2
CDR3nt: TGTGCCAGCCGGCGGGAGGCGAACACCGGGGAGCTGTTTTTT
CDR3aa: CASRREANTGELFF

d_gene: -
v_gene: TRBV5-4
abundance: -
j_gene: TRBJ2-5
CDR3nt: TGTGCCAGCAGCTTCCAGGGGCGGGGGGAGACCCAGTACTTC
CDR3aa: CASSFQGRGETQYF

d_gene: TRBD1
v_gene: TRBV5-1
abundance: -
j_gene: TRBJ2-7
CDR3nt: TGCGCCAGCAGCCGATCCGGACAGGCCCCTTACGAGCAGTACTTC
CDR3aa: CASSRSGQAPYEQYF

d_gene: TRBD1
v_gene: TRBV19
abundance: -
j_gene: TRBJ1-1
CDR3nt: TGTGCCAGTAGTATGTGGGTGGGACAGTTGAACACTGAAGCTTTCTTT
CDR3aa: CASSMWVGQLNTEAFF

d_gene: -
v_gene: TRBV5-1
abundance: -
j_gene: TRBJ1-1
CDR3nt: TGCGCCAGCAGCCTAAATAACAGGGAGAACACTGAAGCTTTCTTT
CDR3aa: CASSLNNRENTEAFF

d_gene: TRBD1
v_gene: TRBV9
abundance: -
j_gene: TRBJ2-1
CDR3nt: TGTGCCAGCAACTTGGGGGACAGATACAATGAGCAGTTCTTC
CDR3aa: CASNLGDRYNEQFF

d_gene: TRBD1
v_gene: TRBV5-1
abundance: -
j_gene: TRBJ1-4
CDR3nt: TGCGCCAGCAGCCCGGACAGGGGGGCAACTAATGAAAAACTGTTTTTT
CDR3aa: CASSPDRGATNEKLFF

d_gene: TRBD1
v_gene: TRBV7-3
abundance: -
j_gene: TRBJ2-7
CDR3nt: TGTGCCAGCAGCAACCGACCCGGACAGGGGCTTAACGAGCAGTACTTC
CDR3aa: CASSNRPGQGLNEQYF

d_gene: -
v_gene: TRBV2
abundance: -
j_gene: TRBJ1-5
CDR3nt: TGTGCCAGCAGTGAGGACAGACCCAATCAGCCCCAGCATTTT
CDR3aa: CASSEDRPNQPQHF

d_gene: -
v_gene: TRBV18
abundance: -
j_gene: TRBJ1-1
CDR3nt: TGTGCCAGCTCACCGTTTGGAGGCATGAACACTGAAGCTTTCTTT
CDR3aa: CASSPFGGMNTEAFF

d_gene: TRBD1
v_gene: TRBV9
abundance: -
j_gene: TRBJ1-4
CDR3nt: TGTGCCAGCAGCGGTACAGGGGCAACTAATGAAAAACTGTTTTTT
CDR3aa: CASSGTGATNEKLFF

d_gene: TRBD2
v_gene: TRBV7-3
abundance: -
j_gene: TRBJ2-1
CDR3nt: TGTGCCAGCAGTTTAGCGGGAATCGCCGATGAGCAGTTCTTC
CDR3aa: CASSLAGIADEQFF

d_gene: TRBD1
v_gene: TRBV27
abundance: -
j_gene: TRBJ2-1
CDR3nt: TGTGCCAGCAGTTCCCCCGGGACAGGGGCACATGAGCAGTTCTTC
CDR3aa: CASSSPGTGAHEQFF

d_gene: TRBD1
v_gene: TRBV5-4
abundance: -
j_gene: TRBJ1-6
CDR3nt: TGTGCCAGCAGCTTGCGTTCAGGGGGCGGCGGTTCACCCCTCCACTTT
CDR3aa: CASSLRSGGGGSPLHF

d_gene: TRBD2
v_gene: TRBV6-1
abundance: -
j_gene: TRBJ2-5
CDR3nt: TGTGCCAGCAGTGTAGGACTAGCGGGGGGGGGAGAGACCCAGTACTTC
CDR3aa: CASSVGLAGGGETQYF

d_gene: TRBD2
v_gene: TRBV5-1
abundance: few
j_gene: TRBJ2-3
CDR3nt: TGCGCCAGCAGCCGGACTAGCGGGGGGACCCCAGATACGCAGTATTTT
CDR3aa: CASSRTSGGTPDTQYF

d_gene: TRBD1
v_gene: TRBV13
abundance: -
j_gene: TRBJ1-1
CDR3nt: TGTGCCAGCAGCTTAGGGACAGGGGGAGCGACTGAAGCTTTCTTT
CDR3aa: CASSLGTGGATEAFF

d_gene: -
v_gene: TRBV10-1
abundance: -
j_gene: TRBJ1-1
CDR3nt: TGCGCCAGCAGTGACCCCTACTACGGAACTGAAGCTTTCTTT
CDR3aa: CASSDPYYGTEAFF

d_gene: TRBD1
v_gene: TRBV28
abundance: few
j_gene: TRBJ2-7
CDR3nt: TGTGCCAGCAGTATAACAGGGGGAGGCTACGAGCAGTACTTC
CDR3aa: CASSITGGGYEQYF

d_gene: TRBD1
v_gene: TRBV5-3
abundance: few
j_gene: TRBJ1-1
CDR3nt: TGTGCCAGAAACCGAGAGGGGGCGAGTAGGAACACTGAAGCTTTCTTT
CDR3aa: CARNREGASRNTEAFF

d_gene: -
v_gene: TRBV5-5
abundance: -
j_gene: TRBJ1-1
CDR3nt: TGTGCCAGCAGCTACAGCAGGGGAATGAACACTGAAGCTTTCTTT
CDR3aa: CASSYSRGMNTEAFF

d_gene: -
v_gene: TRBV28
abundance: -
j_gene: TRBJ2-7
CDR3nt: TGTGCCAGCAGTTTAAACGGGAGTCCATCTGGGCAGTACTTC
CDR3aa: CASSLNGSPSGQYF

d_gene: -
v_gene: TRBV29-1
abundance: few
j_gene: TRBJ1-2
CDR3nt: TGCAGCGTTGAAGATGCGGGGGTTCGGCGGGGCTACACCTTC
CDR3aa: CSVEDAGVRRGYTF

d_gene: -
v_gene: TRBV19
abundance: -
j_gene: TRBJ1-2
CDR3nt: TGTGCCAGTACCCCAAGAGGGGCGGGAAACTATGGCTACACCTTC
CDR3aa: CASTPRGAGNYGYTF

d_gene: TRBD1
v_gene: TRBV30
abundance: once
j_gene: TRBJ1-5
CDR3nt: TGTGCCTGGAGTCAGGGACAGGGTAGCAATCAGCCCCAGCATTTT
CDR3aa: CAWSQGQGSNQPQHF

d_gene: TRBD2
v_gene: TRBV27
abundance: -
j_gene: TRBJ2-5
CDR3nt: TGTGCCAGCAGTTTATCCCCGGGGGGGGAGACCCAGTACTTC
CDR3aa: CASSLSPGGETQYF

d_gene: -
v_gene: TRBV5-4
abundance: once
j_gene: TRBJ2-1
CDR3nt: TGTGCCAGCAGCCCCACGGGACACGAGCAGTTCTTC
CDR3aa: CASSPTGHEQFF

d_gene: -
v_gene: TRBV19
abundance: -
j_gene: TRBJ1-5
CDR3nt: TGTGCCAGTAGTATAGCCGGACAGCTTAGCAATCAGCCCCAGCATTTT
CDR3aa: CASSIAGQLSNQPQHF

d_gene: -
v_gene: TRBV7-2
abundance: -
j_gene: TRBJ1-2
CDR3nt: TGTGCCAGCAGCTTAGGGTCAGGGCGCTATGGCTACACCTTC
CDR3aa: CASSLGSGRYGYTF

d_gene: -
v_gene: TRBV15
abundance: -
j_gene: TRBJ1-2
CDR3nt: TGTGCCACCAGCAGAGATGGGTCAGGGGCGTACTATGGCTACACCTTC
CDR3aa: CATSRDGSGAYYGYTF

d_gene: -
v_gene: TRBV11-3
abundance: once
j_gene: TRBJ1-1
CDR3nt: TGTGCCAGCAGCTTAGAGACTAACACTGAAGCTTTCTTT
CDR3aa: CASSLETNTEAFF

d_gene: TRBD1
v_gene: TRBV2
abundance: -
j_gene: TRBJ1-1
CDR3nt: TGTGCCAGCAGAACAGGGGTGAACACTGAAGCTTTCTTT
CDR3aa: CASRTGVNTEAFF

d_gene: -
v_gene: TRBV7-9
abundance: few
j_gene: TRBJ1-2
CDR3nt: TGTGCCAGCAGCTTAGGGGACAAGTATGGCTACACCTTC
CDR3aa: CASSLGDKYGYTF